This TCR beta chain was obtained from a study of T cells expressing NK-cell markers. Whole-study findings and limits: Several of the donors also had these clonotypes leading their CD3+CD56-NKG2C+ fraction.

This CDR3 has 14 residues. From germline, CDR1 is SGHTA and CDR2 FQGTGA. TCRdb reprocessed the 5' RACE reads and reports one entry per CDR3 protein, with no DNA. This sample's table reports roughly 5,400 distinct CDR3 sequences. As to this clonotype: Its matching antigen is unknown.

The chain couples TRBV7-3 to TRBJ1-2. The material sequenced was blood T cells: a sorted CD56 or NKG2C T cell subset, CD4+ or CD8+ T cells, or bulk PBMC T cells (not recorded which). This TCR was recovered from a young man in good health. This CDR3 is CASSLTPDGYGYTF.